The following is a T cell receptor beta chain sequence with its context. The sample originates from a study of blood T cell repertoires in COVID-19. On the study more broadly: There were acute and convalescent COVID-19 samples, and they came from the United States, Italy and Spain.

Per the original data handling: From reference gene primer amplification, estimates of nucleated cell counts were derived. Repertoires were generated with immunoSEQ multiplex PCR, while TCRdb's copy carries only in-frame clones and drops some. V, J and clone size derive from that table, while D and trimming were established from the DNA sequence. Of about 170,000 clones detected, about nine tenths appear once; the ten largest clones hold around a quarter. V shed 5 bases and J shed 6 bases, with 10 bases lying between them. CDR3 length equals 11 residues. Germline CDR1 reads DFQATT; CDR2 reads SNEGSKA (reference sequence).

This TCR derives from a man in his sixties with acute or convalescent COVID-19. The sample consisted of peripheral blood. The chain combines TRBV20-1 with TRBJ1-2, with D unclear. CDR3 coding DNA: TGCAGTGCTCCCCGGGGAGATGGCTACACCTTC. Translated, it gives CSAPRGDGYTF.